This TCR beta chain was identified during a study of early T cells in non-severe SARS-CoV-2 infection. This CDR3 has 12 amino acids. Germline CDR1 is SEHNR and CDR2 is FQNEAQ (reference sequence). Between the trimmed V and J ends, which lost 5 bases and 7 bases, there was a span of 9 bases. Study-wide findings and caveats: The matching step, a VDJdb search, favored anti-spike CD8 responses and missed private and CD4 specificities.

This clonotype appeared many times. What it binds is unknown. Individual cDNA molecules were tagged with unique molecular identifiers, the study reported. MiXCR was run by TCRdb on the 5' RACE reads, yielding one entry per CDR3 protein. The table shows roughly 51,000 distinct CDR3 sequences, with 7% to 8% occurring only once. The source material was whole blood. The TCR was taken from an adult who was a healthcare worker with PCR-confirmed SARS-CoV-2 infection or an uninfected control (not recorded which). The chain employs TRBV7-9 and TRBJ1-5, with TRBD1 as a possible D gene (6 bases). The CDR3 loop reads CASSRGLQPQHF. For the CDR3, the DNA is TGTGCCAGCAGCCGGGGGCTCCAGCCCCAGCATTTT.